A single sample is the source of the 18 T cell receptor beta chains below, sequenced in a study of blood T cell repertoires in COVID-19. Measured with immunoSEQ multiplex PCR; TCRdb has only the in-frame clones, and not every one. The sample records some 99,000 clones, about 79% being singletons. The sequencing sample was made of peripheral blood. These TCRs come from a woman older than 75 with active or convalescent COVID-19.

In DNA form, the CDR3 reads TGTGCCAGCAGCTCGGGGGGAGATATCTCTGGGGCCAACGTCCTGACTTTC. It encodes CASSSGGDISGANVLTF. The V and J genes are TRBV7-6 and TRBJ2-6; TRBD2 agrees at 7 bases. Germline CDR1 reads SGHVS; CDR2 reads FNYEAQ. V gave up 4 bases and J gave up 0 bases; unmatched junction bases: 6. The CDR3 is 17 amino acids. The full variable domain, completed using reference TRBV7-6 and TRBJ2-6, is GAGVSQSPRYKVTKRGQDVALRCDPISGHVSLYWYRQALGQGPEFLTYFNYEAQQDKSGLPNDRFSAERPEGSISTLTIQRTEQRDSAMYRCASSSGGDISGANVLTFGAGSRLTVL.

This chain links TRBV4-2 with TRBJ2-7; 12 bases align to TRBD2. There are 16 residues in the CDR3. Germline CDR1 LGHNA, CDR2 YNFKEQ. J gave up 3 bases and V 4 bases, and 7 bases lay outside the gene matches. CDR3 bases: TGTGCCAGCAGCCGAGAAGGGACTAGCGGGCTCTACGAGCAGTACTTC. It specifies CASSREGTSGLYEQYF.

The count of this clone is one. The chain has TRBV11-3 and TRBJ2-5; TRBD2 matches 9 bases. Germline trimming cut 2 bases from V and 4 bases from J; bases unmatched to any gene: 8. Germline V gene data show CDR1 as SGHNT and CDR2 as YENEEA. CDR3 length equals 16 residues. DNA of the CDR3: TGTGCCAGCAGCTTAAATTTCGCGGGAGGGCGAGAGACCCAGTACTTC. It specifies CASSLNFAGGRETQYF.

The CDR3 is CASSNAGHPGGYTF. Here the CDR3 DNA reads TGTGCCAGCAGCAACGCCGGACACCCCGGTGGCTACACCTTC. The V gene is TRBV7-3, the J gene TRBJ1-2, with a possible D match to TRBD1 (5 bases). V gave up 5 bases and J gave up 7 bases, with 17 bases separating them. This CDR3 is 14 amino acids long. CDR1 and CDR2 from the germline V gene are SGHTA and FQGTGA. Complete variable domain (other parts from reference TRBV7-3 and TRBJ1-2): GAGVSQTPSNKVTEKGKYVELRCDPISGHTALYWYRQSLGQGPEFLIYFQGTGAADDSGLPNDRFFAVRPEGSVSTLKIQRTERGDSAVYLCASSNAGHPGGYTFGSGTRLTVV.

The V and J genes are TRBV19 and TRBJ1-5; TRBD1 aligns across 7 bases. Per germline, CDR1 LNHDA and CDR2 SQIVND (reference sequence). The CDR3 length is 15 residues. J lost 2 bases, V lost 4 bases, and 5 bases had no gene match. CDR3 in amino acids: CASSTDRARNQPQHF. The DNA for the CDR3 is TGTGCCAGTAGTACTGACAGGGCTCGCAATCAGCCCCAGCATTTT.

V usage is TRBV7-3 and J usage is TRBJ2-1; D call uncertain. Germline assignment: CDR1 SGHTA and CDR2 FQGTGA. The V gene lost 5 bases and the J gene lost 9 bases, with 14 bases spanning the gap. The CDR3 length is 13 residues. CDR3 region: CASSPGARSEQFF. For the CDR3, the DNA is TGTGCCAGCAGCCCCGGTGCCAGGTCTGAGCAGTTCTTC.

This chain links TRBV11-2 with TRBJ2-7, with 9 bases matching TRBD1. The CDR3 contains 14 residues. V lost 5 bases, J lost 3 bases, and 5 bases stayed unmatched. The germline gives CDR1 SGHAT, CDR2 FQNNGV. For the CDR3, the DNA is TGTGCCAGCAGCCCGAGGGACAGGGTCTACGAGCAGTACTTC. Amino acid sequence: CASSPRDRVYEQYF. The full variable domain, with the rest looked up from reference TRBV11-2 and TRBJ2-7, is EAGVAQSPRYKIIEKRQSVAFWCNPISGHATLYWYQQILGQGPKLLIQFQNNGVVDDSQLPKDRFSAERLKGVDSTLKIQPAKLEDSAVYLCASSPRDRVYEQYFGPGTRLTVT.

This chain joins TRBV24-1 and TRBJ2-1; D is possibly TRBD1 (5 bases). Trimming removed 7 bases at V and 5 bases at J, with 11 bases between. The length of the CDR3 is 13 residues. Germline CDR1 reads KGHDR; CDR2 reads SFDVKD. The CDR3 nucleotides read TGTGCCACCAGGGCAGGGATCGACAATGAGCAGTTCTTC. Translating gives CATRAGIDNEQFF.

J is TRBJ2-7 and V is TRBV7-8; weak D call: TRBD2 (7 bases). Germline assignment: CDR1 SGHVS and CDR2 FQNEAQ. V lost 4 bases, J lost 0 bases, and 25 bases lay in between. The CDR3 length is 19 residues. The CDR3 loop reads CASSSRGGGRGPYSYEQYF. The DNA for the CDR3 is TGTGCCAGCAGCTCCCGCGGGGGCGGGAGAGGGCCGTACTCCTACGAGCAGTACTTC.

The genes are TRBV19 and TRBJ1-6; tentative D call: TRBD1 (6 bases). CDR1 LNHDA and CDR2 SQIVND come from the germline V gene (reference sequence). V was trimmed by 5 bases and J by 6 bases, leaving 20 bases between them. CDR3 length equals 17 residues. The CDR3 spells CASSALGRTAFNSPLHF. Written as DNA, the CDR3 is TGTGCCAGTAGTGCGTTGGGTAGGACAGCCTTTAATTCACCCCTCCACTTT.

The V call is TRBV7-9, the J call TRBJ2-7, with 11 nucleotides matching TRBD1. Unmatched junction bases numbered 11, after V lost 5 bases and J lost 2 bases. Germline loops: CDR1 SEHNR, CDR2 FQNEAQ (reference sequence). This CDR3 has 17 residues. In DNA form, the CDR3 reads TGTGCCAGCAGCCTGCCTGGGGGGGACAGGGGGACCTACGAGCAGTACTTC. Protein product: CASSLPGGDRGTYEQYF. The variable domain in full, with the rest retrieved from reference TRBV7-9 and TRBJ2-7, is DTGVSQNPRHKITKRGQNVTFRCDPISEHNRLYWYRQTLGQGPEFLTYFQNEAQLEKSRLLSDRFSAERPKGSFSTLEIQRTEQGDSAMYLCASSLPGGDRGTYEQYFGPGTRLTVT.

This chain uses TRBV12-3 or TRBV12-4 with TRBJ2-7; TRBD1 is a possible D gene (6 bases). This CDR3 comprises 13 residues. V dropped 5 bases and J dropped 4 bases, with 12 bases sitting between them. The DNA for the CDR3 is TGTGCCAGCAGTAACACAGGGATTTACGAGCAGTACTTC. It specifies CASSNTGIYEQYF.

The CDR3 reads CASSRQLNTGELFF. As DNA, the CDR3 is TGTGCCAGCAGCCGTCAGTTAAACACCGGGGAGCTGTTTTTT. The V call is TRBV14, the J call TRBJ2-2; D is uncertain. Germline CDR1 and CDR2: SGHDN and FVKESK. V shed 4 bases and J shed 2 bases, with 8 bases lying between them. The CDR3 covers 14 residues.

The rearrangement joins TRBV5-5 to TRBJ1-3; no firm D call. Germline V lookup: CDR1 SGHKS, CDR2 YYEKEE (reference sequence). The CDR3 totals 15 residues. V dropped 0 bases and J dropped 4 bases, with 11 bases sitting between them. CDR3 residues: CASSLGRAGGNTIYF. CDR3 sequence (DNA): TGTGCCAGCAGCTTGGGGAGGGCAGGCGGAAACACCATATATTTT.

The chain combines TRBV7-9 with TRBJ2-7, with 8 bases that match TRBD1. Germline V gene sequence: CDR1 SEHNR, CDR2 FQNEAQ (reference sequence). The V and J ends lost 5 bases and 7 bases, in that order; junction bases with no gene match: 10. This CDR3 is built from 14 residues. CDR3 sequence reads: CASSQGQALREQYF. The CDR3 DNA is TGTGCCAGCAGCCAGGGACAGGCCCTCCGGGAGCAGTACTTC. Full variable domain (remainder filled in from reference TRBV7-9 and TRBJ2-7): DTGVSQNPRHKITKRGQNVTFRCDPISEHNRLYWYRQTLGQGPEFLTYFQNEAQLEKSRLLSDRFSAERPKGSFSTLEIQRTEQGDSAMYLCASSQGQALREQYFGPGTRLTVT.

This chain joins TRBV28 and TRBJ1-5; the match to TRBD1 covers 8 bases. The CDR3 consists of 15 residues. V was pared by 3 bases and J by 9 bases, with 10 bases of the junction left unmatched. Germline CDR1 is MDHEN and CDR2 is SYDVKM. The CDR3 nucleotides are TGTGCCAGCAGTTTGGGGGGACAGGCCCTAGGGCCCCAGCATTTT. It translates to CASSLGGQALGPQHF.

Comment on this clone: Different DNA sequences within this sample yield the same CDR3. V and J are TRBV6-6 and TRBJ1-5, with D perhaps matching TRBD1 (6 bases). This CDR3 spans 14 amino acids. V was pared by 3 bases and J by 6 bases, with 12 bases between. Germline values: CDR1 MNHNY, CDR2 SVGAGI (reference sequence). This chain's CDR3 is CASSYGGAGQPQHF. The CDR3 nucleotides are TGTGCCAGCAGTTATGGGGGGGCGGGTCAGCCCCAGCATTTT.

This chain links TRBV19 with TRBJ2-7, with 11 bases that match TRBD2. Per germline, CDR1 LNHDA and CDR2 SQIVND (reference sequence). This CDR3 is built from 15 residues. J was trimmed by 7 bases and V by 9 bases; bases with no gene match: 14. CDR3 in amino acids: CASADLGASGGEQYF. The DNA of the CDR3 is TGTGCCAGCGCTGACCTAGGGGCTAGCGGGGGGGAGCAGTACTTC.